This T cell receptor (beta chain) was captured in a study of CD8 T cells in Susac syndrome. General study findings and limits: It was acknowledged in the study that the number of individuals who were included in its TCR sequencing and HLA analysis was relatively small.

This CDR3 contains 11 residues. V lost 6 bases to trimming and J lost 8 bases, with 8 bases between them. Germline values: CDR1 SNHLY, CDR2 FYNNEI. This clonotype has more than one count but fewer than ten. Its specificity is not known. Sequencing of TCR beta covered CD8+ and CD4+ T cells obtained from blood. The TEMRA cells underwent FACS enrichment, while the CD8+ and CD4+ T cells underwent negative isolation. RNA totalling about 0.45 to 1 ug underwent reverse transcription with random hexamers. An immunoSEQ multiplex PCR amplified TCR beta CDR3 over 54 Vbeta and 13 Jbeta. TCRdb used MiXCR to reprocess the immunoSEQ multiplex PCR reads, holding one entry per CDR3 protein. Altogether roughly 160,000 distinct CDR3 sequences are present, around 94% being singletons, with the ten largest covering 0.13% to 0.15%.

J is TRBJ2-1 and V is TRBV2; D tentatively fits TRBD1 or TRBD2 (5 bases each). The material sequenced was CD4+ T cells from PBMCs. This clonotype was obtained from a human donor in good health. CDR3 bases: TGTGCCAGCAGCCAGGGAGATGAGCAGTTCTTC. This sequence encodes CASSQGDEQFF.